A single sample is the source of the 25 T cell receptor beta chains below, sequenced in a study of response to subunit inactivated influenza vaccine. TCRdb recomputed calls from the RT-PCR reads with MiXCR, one row per CDR3 protein. The sample shows fewer than 600,000 distinct CDR3 sequences, 7.2% of them seen only once. The sequences come from PBMCs from blood, collected around 25 months after vaccination. These receptors came from a man aged 50 to 69 who received an inactivated influenza vaccine.

This clonotype occurred a few times. The chain is built from TRBV27 and TRBJ1-5, with D tentatively TRBD1 (6 bases). From germline, CDR1 is MNHEY and CDR2 SMNVEV (reference sequence). Trimming shortened V by 3 bases and J by 5 bases, and 14 bases separated the two germline ends. The CDR3 totals 15 residues. This CDR3 is CASSFVGGGDQPQHF. CDR3 nucleotides: TGTGCCAGCAGTTTCGTCGGGGGCGGCGATCAGCCCCAGCATTTT.

This clonotype was seen more than once but under ten times. Here the CDR3 reads CASSYFGPMDSPLHF. The CDR3 DNA is TGTGCCAGCAGTTACTTCGGACCCATGGATTCACCCCTCCACTTT. V and J are TRBV6-5 and TRBJ1-6; D gene unclear. Germline-derived CDR1 and CDR2 are MNHEY and SVGAGI. CDR3 length: 15 residues. V was clipped by 1 base and J by 8 bases, with 12 bases between them.

This clonotype occurred many times. The V and J genes are TRBV7-2 and TRBJ1-1, with 7 bases matching TRBD1. CDR3 length: 15 amino acids. CDR1 SGHTA and CDR2 FQGNSA come from the germline V gene. J was trimmed by 3 bases and V by 1 base; bases with no gene match: 5. DNA of the CDR3: TGTGCCAGCAGCTTAGAAAGGGGGCGATACACTGAAGCTTTCTTT. Translating gives CASSLERGRYTEAFF.

The gene calls are TRBV6-2 or TRBV6-3 and TRBJ2-7, with a weak D call TRBD1 (5 bases). V lost 8 bases and J 2 bases, leaving 28 bases between the germline ends. The CDR3 has 18 amino acids. The germline V gene has CDR1 MNHEY and CDR2 SVGEGT. CDR3 sequence: CASGSGLRTTLVTYEQYF. As DNA, the CDR3 is TGTGCCAGCGGGTCAGGGTTAAGGACGACACTGGTGACCTACGAGCAGTACTTC.

This clonotype was seen a handful of times. The chain has TRBV10-3 and TRBJ2-3; D is unresolved. V lost 5 bases and J lost 3, with 9 bases in between. Germline CDR1 reads ENHRY; CDR2 reads SYGVKD. CDR3 size: 13 residues. The CDR3 is CAISPDQTDTQYF. CDR3 in DNA: TGTGCCATCAGTCCGGACCAAACAGATACGCAGTATTTT.

This clonotype turned up a few times. This chain uses TRBV5-6 with TRBJ1-5; perhaps TRBD1 as D (6 bases). The CDR3 contains 15 residues. In germline, CDR1 is SGHDT, CDR2 YYEEEE. Trimming left V 1 base short and J 6 bases short, with 14 bases between. The CDR3 reads CASSLRGARSQPQHF. CDR3 DNA sequence: TGTGCCAGCAGCTTGCGGGGGGCGAGGAGTCAGCCCCAGCATTTT.

V gene TRBV18 combines with J gene TRBJ1-2; D is unclear. This CDR3 is 14 amino acids long. Trimming cost V 0 bases and J 4 bases, with 9 bases left between them. Germline CDR1 and CDR2: KGHSH and LQKENI. DNA of the CDR3: TGTGCCAGCTCACCACCGGGCCAGGCCTATGGCTACACCTTC. The encoded protein is CASSPPGQAYGYTF.

This clonotype showed up just a few times. The rearrangement joins TRBV20-1 to TRBJ2-4; 8 bases fit TRBD1. The CDR3 contains 12 residues. In germline, CDR1 is DFQATT, CDR2 SNEGSKA (reference sequence). CDR3 DNA: TGCAGCCCCAAGCAGGGGGCCAGCATTCAGTACTTC. Its protein product is CSPKQGASIQYF.

This clonotype was recorded a few times. The chain couples TRBV5-5 to TRBJ1-6; 7 bases line up with TRBD1. J gave up 9 bases and V 2 bases, and 14 bases lay outside the gene matches. Germline CDR1 and CDR2: SGHKS and YYEKEE (reference sequence). The CDR3 covers 17 residues. The CDR3 protein is CASSFGQGDLRSSPLHF. CDR3 in DNA: TGTGCCAGCAGCTTTGGGCAGGGGGACCTAAGAAGTTCACCCCTCCACTTT.

This clonotype has ten or more counts. V usage is TRBV29-1 and J usage is TRBJ1-1; TRBD1 agrees at 8 bases. The J segment lost 5 bases and the V segment lost 4 bases, leaving 6 bases of the junction unmatched. Germline CDR1 is SQVTM and CDR2 is ANQGSEA. The CDR3 sequence is 13 residues long. This CDR3 reads CSVGPGQETEAFF. CDR3 nucleotide sequence: TGCAGCGTTGGCCCGGGACAGGAGACTGAAGCTTTCTTT.

The table lists this clonotype with many counts. This chain joins TRBV28 and TRBJ1-5; D possibly corresponds to TRBD1 (6 bases). This CDR3 region has 17 residues. V was shortened by 3 bases and J by 0 bases, with 15 bases between the two germline ends. Germline CDR1 is MDHEN and CDR2 is SYDVKM. The CDR3 is CASSFPTAGASNQPQHF. The DNA of the CDR3 is TGTGCCAGCAGTTTCCCTACGGCGGGGGCTAGCAATCAGCCCCAGCATTTT.

The V call is TRBV12-3 or TRBV12-4, the J call TRBJ1-1; 8 nucleotides line up with TRBD1. J gave up 4 bases and V 6 bases, and 16 bases lay outside the gene matches. This CDR3 has 17 amino acids. The CDR3 nucleotides read TGTGCCAGCAGCCCTGGACAGGGTGGGATTTTGAGCACTGAAGCTTTCTTT. Its translation is CASSPGQGGILSTEAFF.

This clonotype was found a few times. This chain links TRBV12-3 or TRBV12-4 with TRBJ2-1, with D possibly matching TRBD1 (6 bases). V dropped 3 bases and J dropped 7 bases, with 19 bases sitting between them. The CDR3 sequence is 16 residues long. As DNA, the CDR3 is TGTGCCAGCAGTTTTCCCCTAGGGGGACCTAGGAATGAGCAGTTCTTC. It translates to CASSFPLGGPRNEQFF.

This clonotype occurred many times. V and J are TRBV6-9 and TRBJ1-5; D call uncertain. V was shortened by 0 bases and J by 5 bases, with 5 bases between the two germline ends. Germline V gene lookup returns CDR1 MNHGY and CDR2 SVAAGI. The CDR3 consists of 13 residues. The CDR3 protein is CASSYSDYQPQHF. CDR3 nucleotides: TGTGCCAGCAGTTATTCGGACTATCAGCCCCAGCATTTT.

This clonotype showed up many times. This chain links TRBV12-3 or TRBV12-4 with TRBJ2-7; D tentatively fits TRBD1 or TRBD2 (6 bases each). Trimming cost V 1 base and J 2 bases, with 9 bases left between them. There are 14 residues in the CDR3. The DNA of the CDR3 is TGTGCCAGCAGTTTAGAGGGGGGAACCTACGAGCAGTACTTC. It yields the protein CASSLEGGTYEQYF.

The V call is TRBV7-3, the J call TRBJ2-5; D might be TRBD1 (5 bases). V lost 1 base to trimming and J lost 3 bases, with 12 bases between them. There are 15 residues in the CDR3. Germline V gene sequence: CDR1 SGHTA, CDR2 FQGTGA. The CDR3 sequence: CASSLRPGAEETQYF. The CDR3 region has the DNA TGTGCCAGCAGCTTAAGGCCTGGGGCAGAAGAGACCCAGTACTTC.

This clonotype was counted a few times. The CDR3 reads CSAIGGGRRNTQYF. CDR3 DNA: TGCAGTGCTATTGGGGGCGGGAGAAGAAATACGCAGTATTTT. This chain joins TRBV20-1 and TRBJ2-3; D perhaps matches TRBD2 (7 bases). This CDR3 has 14 amino acids. The V gene's germline CDR1 is DFQATT and CDR2 SNEGSKA (reference sequence). Trimming left V 4 bases short and J 7 bases short, with 18 bases between.

The chain recombines TRBV27 with TRBJ1-1; 7 bases line up with TRBD1. The CDR3 has 11 residues. Germline CDR1 MNHEY, CDR2 SMNVEV (reference sequence). V lost 7 bases, J lost 14 bases, and 10 bases stayed unmatched. The CDR3 DNA reads as TGTGCCAGCACTCAGGGACAGCTCACCTTCTTT. It yields the protein CASTQGQLTFF.

The chain links TRBV4-2 to TRBJ2-2; no clear D. The CDR3 consists of 16 residues. Germline V gene lookup returns CDR1 LGHNA and CDR2 YNFKEQ. V lost 0 bases and J 1 base, leaving 9 bases between the germline ends. DNA for the CDR3: TGTGCCAGCAGCCAAGATTGGGCTAGGAACACCGGGGAGCTGTTTTTT. This sequence encodes CASSQDWARNTGELFF.

This clonotype showed up many times. The chain is built from TRBV6-1 and TRBJ1-1; unclear D gene. Trimming left V 5 bases short and J 0 bases short, with 10 bases between. Germline CDR1 MNHNS, CDR2 SASEGT. The CDR3 has 14 residues. CDR3 residues: CASSPRLVNTEAFF. In nucleotides, the CDR3 is TGTGCCAGCAGTCCCCGGCTCGTGAACACTGAAGCTTTCTTT.

The genes are TRBV3-1 and TRBJ1-6; maybe TRBD1 (5 bases). The CDR3 is 16 residues long. The germline V gene has CDR1 LGHDT and CDR2 YNNKEL (reference sequence). Trimming shortened V by 0 bases and J by 8 bases, and 14 bases separated the two germline ends. CDR3 bases: TGTGCCAGCAGCCAAGAGTTGGGGGGGATGGATTCACCCCTCCACTTT. It specifies CASSQELGGMDSPLHF.

This chain links TRBV20-1 with TRBJ2-3; possibly TRBD2 for D (6 bases). This CDR3 is built from 14 residues. Between the trimmed V and J ends, which lost 6 bases and 1 base, there was a span of 14 bases. CDR1 and CDR2 from the germline V gene are DFQATT and SNEGSKA (reference sequence). The CDR3 loop reads CSARLEYGTDTQYF. The CDR3 DNA follows: TGCAGTGCGAGACTAGAGTACGGCACAGATACGCAGTATTTT.

This clonotype was found a few times. The chain employs TRBV7-9 and TRBJ2-2, with D perhaps TRBD2 (7 bases). V lost 10 bases, J lost 1 base, and 16 bases lay in between. Germline CDR1 SEHNR, CDR2 FQNEAQ (reference sequence). The CDR3 loop spans 15 amino acids. CDR3: CATTTGTKNTGELFF. CDR3 nucleotides: TGTGCCACCACTACAGGGACTAAGAACACCGGGGAGCTGTTTTTT.

The chain recombines TRBV5-1 with TRBJ2-4, with 8 bases fitting TRBD2. Germline CDR1 is SGHRS and CDR2 is YFSETQ. This CDR3 is 16 amino acids long. V lost 4 bases to trimming and J lost 2 bases; unmatched junction nucleotides: 8. The chain's CDR3 is CASSPGGAETKNIQYF. As DNA, the CDR3 is TGCGCCAGCAGCCCCGGGGGGGCCGAAACCAAAAACATTCAGTACTTC.

This clonotype came up a few times. This rearrangement joins TRBV5-6 to TRBJ2-1; D ambiguous. The CDR3 runs to 15 residues. V was shortened by 1 base and J by 0 bases, with 8 bases between the two germline ends. In germline, CDR1 is SGHDT, CDR2 YYEEEE. DNA of the CDR3: TGTGCCAGCAGCTTGCAACTAAGCTCCTACAATGAGCAGTTCTTC. Encoded protein: CASSLQLSSYNEQFF.